This entry lists 14 T cell receptor beta chains sequenced from one sample in a study of OX40 agonist ivuxolimab in advanced cancers. The protocol was immunoSEQ multiplex PCR, while the TCRdb copy is restricted to in-frame clones and leaves out a portion. The data contain under 85,000 clones, 85% to 95% of them singletons. The source material was CD4+ or CD8+ T cells sorted from blood, sampled in a trial of the OX40 agonist ivuxolimab. All receptors come from an adult with an advanced solid tumor such as melanoma, head and neck, liver or kidney cancer.

Notes on this clone: This same CDR3 is encoded by further DNA sequences in the sample. V gene TRBV20-1 combines with J gene TRBJ2-7; no firm D call. The CDR3 sequence is 10 residues long. V was shortened by 1 base and J by 4 bases, with 2 bases between the two germline ends. Looked up from germline, CDR1 is DFQATT and CDR2 is SNEGSKA (reference sequence). The CDR3 region has the DNA TGCAGTGCTAGAGGGTACGAGCAGTACTTC. Its protein product is CSARGYEQYF.

This rearrangement joins TRBV6-5 to TRBJ1-5; no definite D call. The germline V gene encodes CDR1 MNHEY and CDR2 SVGAGI. The CDR3 runs 15 residues. V shed 6 bases and J shed 3 bases, with 15 bases lying between them. This CDR3 is CASRRGGSYNQPQHF. The CDR3 bases are TGTGCCAGCAGACGGGGTGGGTCTTACAATCAGCCCCAGCATTTT.

This clone appeared a single time. The V call is TRBV19, the J call TRBJ2-1; D gene ambiguous. Germline V CDR1 and CDR2: LNHDA, SQIVND (reference sequence). This CDR3 spans 14 amino acids. V was shortened by 7 bases and J by 0 bases, with 10 bases between the two germline ends. CDR3 sequence (DNA): TGTGCCAGTACCCCGGCCCCCTCCTACAATGAGCAGTTCTTC. Amino acids: CASTPAPSYNEQFF. Together with reference TRBV19 and TRBJ2-1, the CDR3 gives the full variable domain: DGGITQSPKYLFRKEGQNVTLSCEQNLNHDAMYWYRQDPGQGLRLIYYSQIVNDFQKGDIAEGYSVSREKKESFPLTVTSAQKNPTAFYLCASTPAPSYNEQFFGPGTRLTVL.

The V gene is TRBV27, the J gene TRBJ2-2; tentatively, D is TRBD1 (6 bases). The V gene's germline CDR1 is MNHEY and CDR2 SMNVEV (reference sequence). Trimming stripped 10 bases from V and 4 bases from J, with 19 bases between. The CDR3 runs to 15 residues. The CDR3 is CATFPRQVATGELFF. As DNA, the CDR3 is TGTGCCACCTTTCCTCGACAGGTTGCCACCGGGGAGCTGTTTTTT.

The rearrangement joins TRBV7-9 to TRBJ1-4; 7 nucleotides line up with TRBD1. The V gene end was trimmed by 5 bases and the J gene end by 7 bases; junction bases not matched to a gene: 7. The CDR3 totals 14 residues. Germline-derived CDR1 and CDR2 are SEHNR and FQNEAQ (reference sequence). CDR3 sequence reads: CASSTGTVGEKLFF. Written as DNA, the CDR3 is TGTGCCAGCAGCACCGGGACAGTCGGTGAAAAACTGTTTTTT.

This clone was seen once. The chain carries TRBV12-5 and TRBJ2-2; the D gene is possibly TRBD1 (6 bases). Trimming shortened V by 0 bases and J by 5 bases, and 16 bases separated the two germline ends. CDR3 length: 17 residues. The germline V gene has CDR1 LGHNT and CDR2 FRNRAP. The CDR3 DNA reads TGTGCTAGTGGTTTGGTACTAACGGACAGAGAAACCGGGGAGCTGTTTTTT. It is translated as CASGLVLTDRETGELFF.

The chain has TRBV11-2 and TRBJ1-1; D unresolved. The CDR3 has 11 amino acids. V shed 7 bases and J shed 1 base, with 4 bases lying between them. The germline V gene has CDR1 SGHAT and CDR2 FQNNGV. The CDR3 protein is CASTKNTEAFF. The CDR3 bases are TGTGCCAGCACCAAGAACACTGAAGCTTTCTTT. Variable domain in full (rest from reference TRBV11-2 and TRBJ1-1): EAGVAQSPRYKIIEKRQSVAFWCNPISGHATLYWYQQILGQGPKLLIQFQNNGVVDDSQLPKDRFSAERLKGVDSTLKIQPAKLEDSAVYLCASTKNTEAFFGQGTRLTVV.

The rearrangement links TRBV6-6 to TRBJ1-1; possibly TRBD1 for D (5 bases). Per germline, CDR1 MNHNY and CDR2 SVGAGI (reference sequence). V lost 6 bases, J lost 7 bases, and 15 bases lay in between. This CDR3 is 13 amino acids long. CDR3 region: CASRPDSWDEAFF. The CDR3 nucleotides are TGTGCCAGCAGACCCGACAGCTGGGATGAAGCTTTCTTT.

The rearrangement uses TRBV5-1 and TRBJ2-3, with 16 bases fitting TRBD2. With V trimmed by 3 bases and J by 5 bases, 9 bases remained unmatched. The CDR3 is 18 amino acids. The germline V gene encodes CDR1 SGHRS and CDR2 YFSETQ. CDR3 nucleotide sequence: TGCGCCAGCAGCTCCTCCGGGACTAGCGGGAGGGCCGAAGATACGCAGTATTTT. Translation: CASSSSGTSGRAEDTQYF.

The genes are TRBV27 and TRBJ2-5; no clear D gene. The V end was cut by 2 bases, the J end by 2 bases, with 6 bases between. This CDR3 region has 13 residues. Germline assignment: CDR1 MNHEY and CDR2 SMNVEV (reference sequence). CDR3 sequence reads: CASSLDGQETQYF. The CDR3 nucleotides read TGTGCCAGCAGTTTAGACGGACAAGAGACCCAGTACTTC.

The chain combines TRBV7-9 with TRBJ2-4; either TRBD1 or TRBD2 may fit D (5 bases each). V dropped 1 base and J dropped 1 base, with 11 bases sitting between them. CDR1 is SEHNR and CDR2 is FQNEAQ in the germline V gene (reference sequence). The CDR3 runs 16 residues. The CDR3 region is CASSLDWGSAKNIQYF. Here the CDR3 DNA reads TGTGCCAGCAGCTTAGATTGGGGGTCGGCCAAAAACATTCAGTACTTC.

This clone turned up a few times. The chain links TRBV6-5 to TRBJ1-2; D gene unclear. This CDR3 has 14 amino acids. The V end was cut by 2 bases, the J end by 7 bases, with 14 bases between. Per germline, CDR1 MNHEY and CDR2 SVGAGI. The CDR3 bases are TGTGCCAGCAGTTACATCGGCCCGAGCGTTGGCTACACCTTC. Encoded protein: CASSYIGPSVGYTF.

This chain connects TRBV6-1 to TRBJ1-3; no firm D call. V was cut by 4 bases and J by 0 bases, with 4 bases left in between. The CDR3 has 13 residues. CDR1 MNHNS and CDR2 SASEGT come from the germline V gene. The CDR3 region has the DNA TGTGCCAGCAGTGCTACCTCTGGAAACACCATATATTTT. This codes for CASSATSGNTIYF.

The chain joins TRBV18 to TRBJ1-1, with TRBD1 matching over 9 bases. CDR3 length equals 15 residues. Trimming took 3 bases from V and 2 from J; bases not matched to a gene: 4. Germline lookup yields CDR1 KGHSH and CDR2 LQKENI. Here the CDR3 DNA reads TGTGCCAGCTCACCTAGGGACAGGGTCAACACTGAAGCTTTCTTT. Its protein is CASSPRDRVNTEAFF.